The clone carrying this T cell receptor (beta chain) has only a few counts. The sample is drawn from a study of blood T cells in healthy people across ages. Primed by a sample-barcoded 5' primer and a J-beta primer mix, a second PCR proceeded for about 7 to 11 cycles. TCRdb redid the calling of the 5' RACE reads with MiXCR, one entry per CDR3 protein. The repertoire includes more than 900,000 distinct CDR3 sequences, about 28% of them detected once, and about 10% sits in the top ten. Germline values: CDR1 SEHNR, CDR2 FQNEAQ (reference sequence). V shed 3 bases and J shed 6 bases, with 11 bases lying between them. The CDR3 has 14 residues. These same data were also listed under a study on T cells of mothers and their children.

The chain recombines TRBV7-9 with TRBJ1-4; tentatively, D is TRBD1 (5 bases). Sequencing input: blood. The TCR comes from a woman aged 40 to 50 in good health. For the CDR3, the DNA is TGTGCCAGCAGCTTCTCGGGGGGAGATGAAAAACTGTTTTTT. This encodes CASSFSGGDEKLFF.